This T cell receptor beta chain is drawn from a study of radiotherapy plus CTLA-4 blockade in lung cancer. Study in general: Patients showed objective responses in 15% to 20% of cases and disease control in under 35%.

This clone was recorded only once. Clones were sequenced by immunoSEQ multiplex PCR, and TCRdb holds only the in-frame ones, with some missing. The sample holds roughly 120,000 clones, approximately 77% seen once. The CDR3 spans 12 residues. CDR1 is MDHEN and CDR2 is SYDVKM in the germline V gene. V shed 2 bases and J shed 7 bases, with 6 bases lying between them. Sequenced material: peripheral blood, taken from a patient treated with radiotherapy plus ipilimumab. The chain employs TRBV28 and TRBJ1-3; D ambiguous. The clonotype was recovered from a human donor with non-small cell lung cancer that progressed on radiotherapy plus ipilimumab. Some clones in this sample may be carry-over from other donors' samples. CDR3 residues: CASSLVGNTIYF. The CDR3 region has the DNA TGTGCCAGCAGTTTAGTGGGGAACACCATATATTTT.